This T cell receptor (beta chain) was documented in a study of T cell responses to AZD1222 COVID-19 vaccine (dated by TCRdb to about 2021). Regarding the research as a whole: A total of more than 230 trial participants underwent TCR sequencing, of whom around 200 received two doses of AZD1222 and about 25 received two doses of the MenACWY control vaccine. Trial participants were enrolled into age subgroups of 18-55, 56-69 and 70-plus years, which contained about 150, 28 and 57 TCR-sequenced participants, respectively. Overall results and qualifications from the work: The 56-69-year group was small, and its depth increase did not reach significance, likely because of low power. Most participants were white British and females outnumbered males, and the authors suggested that clonal diversity may have been underestimated. Because no day 14 peak-response samples were available, the repertoires could be characterized only after the peak T cell response. After two AZD1222 doses, spike-specific TCR breadth and depth were significantly higher than at day 0 and than in MenACWY recipients. Conclusions about previously exposed vaccinees were limited because only six AZD1222 recipients were SARS-CoV-2 seropositive at baseline. Reportedly, close to half of the unique spike-specific TCRs recognized epitopes lying outside the regions that are mutated in the B.1.351 and B.1.1.7 variants. Vaccine-associated CD4 TCRs spanned the whole spike protein, with dominant responses in regions 160-218 and 743-854.

Details on this clone: The clone's antigen remains unknown. Base qualities were left out, and no much larger clone turns up one base away.

The CDR3 regions of human TCRbeta chains were subjected to immunosequencing. The original pipeline was this. Repertoire TCRs were matched against a reference library of SARS-CoV-2-specific TCRs generated with the MIRA antigen-specificity platform. Breadth was defined as the fraction of unique TCRs that were SARS-CoV-2-associated, and depth was defined as the fraction of total T cells that were SARS-CoV-2-associated. Using the MIRA data, every spike-specific TCR was mapped to the spike region that the TCR reacted to and assigned to either a CD4 or a CD8 class. Log10-transformed breadth and depth values were compared by one-way ANOVA with Sidak's multiple comparisons tests. The immuneACCESS repertoire file appears here via TCRdb, limited to in-frame rearrangements. These files lack a portion of the clones; in checked studies, under half of the deficit traces to unresolved V genes, and the cause of the others is not known. The V and J calls and clone size come from that table; D and trimming were worked out from the DNA. The sample table records roughly 80,000 clones; around nine tenths of these occur just once. Clones ranked in the top ten supply roughly 4.5% of the sample.

The sample's time point, from its label and the paper: baseline before first vaccination. The meaning of the sample's treatment or condition label: meningococcal conjugate vaccine given as trial control. Vaccinee samples came from UK trials COV001 and COV002, including a single-blind randomized controlled phase 2/3 trial of AZD1222 (ChAdOx1 nCoV-19) in healthy adults. For TCRbeta chain sequencing, PBMC samples were collected from trial participants at day 0 and at day 28 after the second dose. The starting material was peripheral blood, obtained on day 0 of MenACWY control vaccination. The receptor was derived from an adult in good health.

Read as DNA, the sequence is TGTGCCAGCAGTGAGTTTGCCCCCTACGAGCAGTACTTC. Translated, it gives CASSEFAPYEQYF. The rearranged chain carries TRBV6-1 and TRBJ2-7; a confident D gene designation cannot be given. The trim is 3 bases for V and 2 bases for J, with a gap of 8 bases between the germline ends. The CDR3 goes from the cysteine to the phenylalanine over 13 residues. Only the CDR3 part of the read is kept: 39 bases, read in frame from the first base. The germline V gene specifies MNHNS as CDR1 and SASEGT as CDR2.